The entry that follows covers one T cell receptor (beta chain) sequence. The target of this receptor is not known. The sample holds no much larger clone one base away, and base qualities are not on file. The data stem from a study of response to subunit inactivated influenza vaccine (dated by TCRdb to 2016 to 2019). Context from the whole study: To follow how T cells responded to a trivalent subunit inactivated influenza vaccine, the researchers relied on deep quantitative profiling of the T cell receptor repertoire. The research as a whole found: According to the authors, only a limited number of new T cells may be recruited by each seasonal influenza vaccination.

The CDR3 contains 15 residues, cysteine and phenylalanine counted. Here the CDR3 DNA is all that survives: 45 bases in frame from base 1. Cut back by 6 bases and 1 base, the V and J ends lie 14 bases apart. CDR1 SGHAT and CDR2 FQNNGV are derived from the germline V gene. The library came from RT-PCR. Instrument on record: Illumina HiSeq 2500. TCRdb reprocessing: public reads trimmed at Q25 with fastp, clones called with MiXCR, in-frame beta chains kept. Rows merge per CDR3 protein into single entries with the most common DNA and genes. The table for this sample lists about 500,000 distinct CDR3 sequences; about 17% of them were counted only once. The ten largest clones take up around 3% of the sample.

Source: CD4+ T cells sorted from PBMCs, taken 23 to 25 months after vaccination. The chain couples TRBV11-2 to TRBJ2-3; the D gene remains uncertain. The receptor was derived from a man between 50 and 69 years old who received an inactivated influenza vaccine. Donor details come from another sample of the same person, matched by shared clones. The bases read TGTGCCAGCAGGAGTCTGGGCACCCGCACAGATACGCAGTATTTT. It codes for CASRSLGTRTDTQYF.